A selection of T cell receptor beta chains follows, all from one sample in a study of shared clonotypes between healthy human individuals. The protocol was immunoSEQ multiplex PCR, while the TCRdb copy is restricted to in-frame clones and leaves out a portion. The sample yields more than 900,000 clones, 75% to 80% seen once. What was sequenced was memory CD4+ T cells from PBMCs. The receptors come from a man between 18 and 35 years old in good health. Some clones in this sample may be carry-over from other donors' samples. The CDR3 runs from the conserved cysteine through the conserved F or W. The D gene is left open where the match is weak. The listing skips clone size in some rows; elsewhere it reads once, few, many or a size class.

J gene,CDR3 length,V gene,D gene,clone size,CDR3 DNA,CDR3 protein
TRBJ1-2,14,TRBV6-1,TRBD1,-,TGTGCCAGCAGTGAGGCGGGACAGAACTATGGCTACACCTTC,CASSEAGQNYGYTF
TRBJ2-3,16,TRBV15,-,-,TGTGCCACCAGGATGAAGGTCAGGATGAGCACAGATACGCAGTATTTT,CATRMKVRMSTDTQYF
TRBJ2-5,14,TRBV5-5,-,-,TGTGCCAGCGCCCCTGGTTGGGGGGACCAGACCCAGTACTTC,CASAPGWGDQTQYF
TRBJ2-2,15,TRBV18,-,-,TGTGCCAGCCAACAACGTGGGGGGAACACCGGGGAGCTGTTTTTT,CASQQRGGNTGELFF
TRBJ1-5,14,TRBV5-1,-,-,TGCGCCAGCAGCTCCACCCAGGGATCCCAGCCCCAGCATTTT,CASSSTQGSQPQHF
TRBJ2-1,12,TRBV7-9,-,-,TGTGCCAGCAGCGAACTTGCTGCTGAGCAGTTCTTC,CASSELAAEQFF
TRBJ1-4,15,TRBV7-3,-,-,TGTGCCTGTCTAAGGGACCCTACCCGCAGGGGAAAACTGTTTTTT,CACLRDPTRRGKLFF
TRBJ1-4,19,TRBV5-5,TRBD1,few,TGTGCCAGCAGCTCTCCCGGGACAGCGTTTTCCCCAACTAATGAAAAACTGTTTTTT,CASSSPGTAFSPTNEKLFF
TRBJ2-3,14,TRBV6-5,-,-,TGTGCCAGCAGTTCACGACTAGGGGCAGATACGCAGTATTTT,CASSSRLGADTQYF
TRBJ2-5,15,TRBV7-7,TRBD2,-,TGTGCCAGCAGCTTAGGGCTAGCGGGAGCGGAGACCCAGTACTTC,CASSLGLAGAETQYF
TRBJ2-1,11,TRBV29-1,-,-,TGCAGCGTCCTCCCAATGGCTGAGCAGTTCTTC,CSVLPMAEQFF
TRBJ1-2,14,TRBV5-1,-,-,TGCGCCAGCAGCCTTGGGACGGATTCCTATGGCTACACCTTC,CASSLGTDSYGYTF
TRBJ2-7,13,TRBV6-5,-,-,TGTGCCAGCAGTAAACGGGCGGACTACGAGCAGTACTTC,CASSKRADYEQYF
TRBJ2-1,14,TRBV15,-,few,TGTGCCACCAGCAAACGCGGTTCCTACAATGAGCAGTTCTTC,CATSKRGSYNEQFF
TRBJ2-1,12,TRBV12-2,-,-,TGTGCAAGTCGCTTAGGGGTATCTGAGCAGTTCTTC,CASRLGVSEQFF
TRBJ2-1,12,TRBV28,-,-,TGTGCCAGCAGACGGACATCTACTGAGCAGTTCTTC,CASRRTSTEQFF
TRBJ2-3,16,TRBV30,TRBD2,-,TGTGCCTGGAGTGGTCTAGCGGGACTGAGCACAGATACGCAGTATTTT,CAWSGLAGLSTDTQYF
TRBJ2-2,15,TRBV2,-,-,TGTGCCAGCAGTGAAGTACCAGCGAACACCGGGGAGCTGTTTTTT,CASSEVPANTGELFF
TRBJ2-7,15,TRBV28,TRBD2,-,TGTGCCAGCAGTTTATACCAGGGAGGGTCCTACGAGCAGTACTTC,CASSLYQGGSYEQYF
TRBJ1-2,13,TRBV10-3,-,-,TGTGCCATCAGTGAGGGGCCGCCGAAGGGCTGCACCTTC,CAISEGPPKGCTF
TRBJ2-1,13,TRBV7-2,-,few,TGTGCCAGCAGCTTAAGCGGAAACAATGAGCAGTTCTTC,CASSLSGNNEQFF
TRBJ2-1,18,TRBV19,TRBD2,-,TGTGCCAGTAGCCCTAGCGGGAGGGCTATAGACCCCTACAATGAGCAGTTCTTC,CASSPSGRAIDPYNEQFF
TRBJ2-7,14,TRBV7-9,TRBD2,-,TGTGCCAGCAGCATAAACACGGCGGGGGTCGAGCAGTACTTC,CASSINTAGVEQYF
TRBJ1-1,14,TRBV4-1,-,few,TGCGCCAGCAGCCAAGGGCGGACCAACACTGAAGCTTTCTTT,CASSQGRTNTEAFF
TRBJ2-3,17,TRBV19,-,-,TGTGCCAGTAGTATAGGGCGAGCGAGGGCCCCAACAGATACGCAGTATTTT,CASSIGRARAPTDTQYF